Listed here are 17 T cell receptor beta chains from one sample, sequenced in a study of shared clonotypes between healthy human individuals. Assay: immunoSEQ multiplex PCR; the TCRdb copy retains only in-frame clones and omits some. Of 950,000 to 1,200,000 clones in the sample, approximately 80% were seen once. The sequencing sample was made of memory CD4+ T cells from PBMCs. This sample's subset: CD45RA-negative fraction. The receptor source for this set is a man between 18 and 29 years old in good health. Some clones in this sample may be carry-over from other donors' samples.

This clone was counted a single time. The V and J genes are TRBV28 and TRBJ2-7; D is unresolved. The germline V gene has CDR1 MDHEN and CDR2 SYDVKM. Trimming removed 6 bases from V and 3 bases from J, with 6 bases in between. CDR3 size: 11 residues. CDR3 in amino acids: CASRSYYEQYF. CDR3 sequence (DNA): TGTGCCAGCAGGTCTTACTACGAGCAGTACTTC.

This chain links TRBV6-5 with TRBJ2-5, with D unclear. Germline loops: CDR1 MNHEY, CDR2 SVGAGI. This CDR3 is built from 12 residues. Trimming cost V 2 bases and J 9 bases, with 10 bases left between them. In DNA form, the CDR3 reads TGTGCCAGCAGTTACAATAGGGTGGCCCAGTACTTC. Its protein product is CASSYNRVAQYF.

This chain links TRBV29-1 with TRBJ1-1; D perhaps matches TRBD1 (6 bases). Germline V gene sequence: CDR1 SQVTM, CDR2 ANQGSEA. CDR3 size: 16 residues. V gave up 7 bases and J gave up 1 base, with 22 bases separating them. The CDR3 protein is CSALSGRGRGNTEAFF. In DNA form, the CDR3 reads TGCAGCGCCCTGAGTGGCCGGGGGCGGGGGAACACTGAAGCTTTCTTT.

CDR3 sequence reads: CASSWDGRHHTF. In DNA form, the CDR3 reads TGTGCCAGCAGCTGGGACGGGCGTCACCACACCTTC. The chain is built from TRBV5-5 and TRBJ1-2; D might be TRBD1 (5 bases). Germline lookup yields CDR1 SGHKS and CDR2 YYEKEE (reference sequence). The length of the CDR3 is 12 residues. V lost 3 bases and J 12 bases, leaving 15 bases between the germline ends. The whole variable domain, filled in from reference TRBV5-5 and TRBJ1-2, reads DAGVTQSPTHLIKTRGQQVTLRCSPISGHKSVSWYQQVLGQGPQFIFQYYEKEERGRGNFPDRFSARQFPNYSSELNVNALLLGDSALYLCASSWDGRHHTFGSGTRLTVV.

The J gene is TRBJ1-2, the V gene TRBV10-1; tentative D call: TRBD1 (5 bases). CDR1 WNHNN and CDR2 SYGVQD come from the germline V gene (reference sequence). The CDR3 has 14 amino acids. Deletions cut 3 bases from V and 8 bases from J, with 16 bases between. The CDR3 reads CASSDSRIRGGYTF. As DNA, the CDR3 is TGCGCCAGCAGTGATTCCCGGATAAGGGGCGGCTACACCTTC.

This clone turned up a few times. The chain uses TRBV7-6 and TRBJ2-7, with 7 nucleotides matching TRBD2. Germline V gene data show CDR1 as SGHVS and CDR2 as FNYEAQ. The CDR3 totals 15 residues. Losses at the gene ends were 5 bases for V and 9 bases for J; bases not matched to a gene: 16. CDR3 sequence reads: CASSQKGLGGRVQYF. The CDR3 nucleotides read TGTGCCAGCAGCCAGAAGGGCCTCGGCGGGAGAGTGCAGTACTTC.

In regard to this clone: Given a much more abundant clone one base away, this may be a read error. The chain combines TRBV29-1 with TRBJ2-1; TRBD2 matches 8 bases. The CDR3 is made up of 11 amino acids. The germline CDR1 and CDR2 sequences are SQVTM and ANQGSEA. The CDR3 loop reads CSAGGMNEQFF. The CDR3 nucleotides read TGCAGTGCGGGAGGTATGAATGAGCAGTTCTTC.

This clone was counted a few times. The chain combines TRBV19 with TRBJ1-1; D gene ambiguous. CDR3 length equals 13 residues. V was clipped by 3 bases and J by 4 bases, with 9 bases between them. Per germline, CDR1 LNHDA and CDR2 SQIVND (reference sequence). CDR3 sequence: CASSISSGTEAFF. CDR3 nucleotide sequence: TGTGCCAGTAGTATCAGTAGTGGCACTGAAGCTTTCTTT.

V gene TRBV4-1 combines with J gene TRBJ1-2; possibly TRBD1 for D (5 bases). Germline loops: CDR1 MGHRA, CDR2 YSYEKL. This CDR3 region has 18 residues. Trimming pared 4 bases from V and 4 bases from J, leaving 25 bases between. CDR3 bases: TGCGCCAGCAGCCTCCGCTCTTCGATACCAGGGAGACCCTATGGCTACACCTTC. This codes for CASSLRSSIPGRPYGYTF.

Remarks on this clone: At one end, the junction sequence differs from germline, possibly due to a read error. The chain recombines TRBV5-1 with TRBJ2-2, with D possibly TRBD2 on 5 matching bases. This CDR3 comprises 13 residues. CDR1 SGHRS and CDR2 YFSETQ come from the germline V gene. The CDR3 is CASGGGNTGELFF. CDR3 sequence (DNA): TGCGCCAGCGGCGGTGGGAACACCGGGGAGTTGTTTTTT. The whole variable domain, remainder taken from reference TRBV5-1 and TRBJ2-2, is KAGVTQTPRYLIKTRGQQVTLSCSPISGHRSVSWYQQTPGQGLQFLFEYFSETQRNKGNFPGRFSGRQFSNSRSEMNVSTLELGDSALYLCASGGGNTGELFFGEGSRLTVL.

The rearrangement uses TRBV5-1 and TRBJ2-2; no clear D. This CDR3 comprises 14 residues. Trimming stripped 6 bases from V and 4 bases from J, with 13 bases between. The germline gives CDR1 SGHRS, CDR2 YFSETQ. The CDR3, as DNA: TGCGCCAGCAACGATGGCCTAACCACCGGGGAGCTGTTTTTT. It specifies CASNDGLTTGELFF.

This clone showed up just once. The rearrangement joins TRBV6-6 to TRBJ1-5; weak D call: TRBD1 (6 bases). The germline CDR1 and CDR2 sequences are MNHNY and SVGAGI (reference sequence). The CDR3 loop spans 14 amino acids. V was clipped by 7 bases and J by 5 bases, with 15 bases between them. The CDR3 DNA reads as TGTGCCAGCACCTCGAGGGAGGGGGATCAGCCCCAGCATTTT. Translation gives CASTSREGDQPQHF.

The chain couples TRBV9 to TRBJ2-5, with TRBD2 matching over 9 bases. Looked up from germline, CDR1 is SGDLS and CDR2 is YYNGEE. The CDR3 is 14 residues long. Trimming cost V 4 bases and J 4 bases; bases outside gene matches: 5. The chain's CDR3 is CASSMGLARETQYF. In nucleotides, the CDR3 is TGTGCCAGCAGCATGGGACTAGCTAGAGAGACCCAGTACTTC.

The J gene is TRBJ1-2, the V gene TRBV19; tentatively, D is TRBD1 (5 bases). The CDR3 totals 16 residues. Germline V lookup: CDR1 LNHDA, CDR2 SQIVND (reference sequence). V was clipped by 3 bases and J by 4 bases, with 18 bases between them. CDR3 in amino acids: CASSMGRQNLIYGYTF. CDR3 DNA: TGTGCCAGTAGTATGGGTCGACAGAATTTGATCTATGGCTACACCTTC.

With respect to this clone: This same CDR3 is encoded by further DNA sequences in the sample. The rearrangement joins TRBV7-9 to TRBJ2-7; 9 bases fit TRBD1. V lost 5 bases, J lost 3 bases, and 5 bases stayed unmatched. Germline V gene data show CDR1 as SEHNR and CDR2 as FQNEAQ (reference sequence). The length of the CDR3 is 14 residues. The DNA of the CDR3 is TGTGCCAGCAGCCCGACAGGGGGAAGCTACGAGCAGTACTTC. This translates into CASSPTGGSYEQYF.

The CDR3 DNA is TGTGCCAGCAGTGTAGACATATTAGAGACCCAGTACTTC. Protein: CASSVDILETQYF. V usage is TRBV6-1 and J usage is TRBJ2-5, with D hard to call. The V and J ends lost 4 bases and 4 bases respectively, with 10 bases between them. Per germline, CDR1 MNHNS and CDR2 SASEGT. The CDR3 runs to 13 residues.

The count of this clone is one. V is TRBV7-2 and J is TRBJ2-1; a possible D gene is TRBD2 (6 bases). The CDR3 has 13 residues. V was shortened by 5 bases and J by 5 bases, with 10 bases between the two germline ends. Germline CDR1 reads SGHTA; CDR2 reads FQGNSA. The CDR3 is CASSKLAHNEQFF. CDR3 in DNA: TGTGCCAGCAGCAAACTAGCCCACAATGAGCAGTTCTTC. The complete variable domain, with remaining parts taken from reference TRBV7-2 and TRBJ2-1, reads GAGVSQSPSNKVTEKGKDVELRCDPISGHTALYWYRQSLGQGLEFLIYFQGNSAPDKSGLPSDRFSAERTGGSVSTLTIQRTQQEDSAVYLCASSKLAHNEQFFGPGTRLTVL.